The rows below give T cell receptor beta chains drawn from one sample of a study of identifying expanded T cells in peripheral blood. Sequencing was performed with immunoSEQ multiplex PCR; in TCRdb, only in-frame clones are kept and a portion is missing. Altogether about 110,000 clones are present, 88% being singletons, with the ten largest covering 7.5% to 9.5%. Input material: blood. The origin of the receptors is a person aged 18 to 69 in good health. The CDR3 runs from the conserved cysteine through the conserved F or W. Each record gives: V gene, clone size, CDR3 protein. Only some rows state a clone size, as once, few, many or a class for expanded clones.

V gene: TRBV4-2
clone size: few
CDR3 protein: CASSPPPREEGQRGSSYEQYF

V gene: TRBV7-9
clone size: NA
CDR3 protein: CATSNPGLTGELFF

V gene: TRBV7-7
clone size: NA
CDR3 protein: CASSLEPRGETQYF

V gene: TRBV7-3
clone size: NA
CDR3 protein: CASGTASTDTQYF

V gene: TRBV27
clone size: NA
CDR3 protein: CASSFYLAGTDTQYF

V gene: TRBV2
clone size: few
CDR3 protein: CASTTNSPLHF

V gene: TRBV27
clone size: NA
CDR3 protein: CASSSPGQETQYF

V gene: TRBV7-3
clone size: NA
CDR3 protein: CASSPLGAGLDEQYF

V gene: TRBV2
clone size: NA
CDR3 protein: CASRDTGTSGGAGEQYF

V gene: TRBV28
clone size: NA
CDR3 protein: CASSLGLGSGELFF

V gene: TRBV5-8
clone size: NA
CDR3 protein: CASSLVPGVTYEQYF

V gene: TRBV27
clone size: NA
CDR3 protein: CASRRTGNWNQPQHF

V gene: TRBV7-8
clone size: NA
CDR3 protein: CASSTGQGAAEAFF

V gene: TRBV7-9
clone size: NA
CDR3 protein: CASSQPVTAGANTGELFF

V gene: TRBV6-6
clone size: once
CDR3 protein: CASSIAGAEETQYF

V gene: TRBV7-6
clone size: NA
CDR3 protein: CASSSAGAMTEAFF

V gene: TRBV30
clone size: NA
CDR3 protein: CAWSGGTIVWTEAFF

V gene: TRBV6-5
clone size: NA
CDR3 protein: CASSYLGEQYF

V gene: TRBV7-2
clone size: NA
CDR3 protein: CASSSDGAGASYNEQFF